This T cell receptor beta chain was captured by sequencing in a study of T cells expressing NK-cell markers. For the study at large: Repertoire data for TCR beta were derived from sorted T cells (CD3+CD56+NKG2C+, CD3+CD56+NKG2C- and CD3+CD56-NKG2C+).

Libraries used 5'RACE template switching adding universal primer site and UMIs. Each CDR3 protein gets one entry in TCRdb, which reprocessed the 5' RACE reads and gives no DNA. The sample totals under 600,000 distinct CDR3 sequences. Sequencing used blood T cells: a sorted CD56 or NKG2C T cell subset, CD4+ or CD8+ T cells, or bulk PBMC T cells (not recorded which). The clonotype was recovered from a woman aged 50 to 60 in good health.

The CDR3 sequence: CASSHLPMRGRGTDTQYF. The chain couples TRBV11-2 to TRBJ2-3; checking the TCRdb D call of TRBD1 is not possible without DNA. Per germline, CDR1 SGHAT and CDR2 FQNNGV. CDR3 length: 18 amino acids.